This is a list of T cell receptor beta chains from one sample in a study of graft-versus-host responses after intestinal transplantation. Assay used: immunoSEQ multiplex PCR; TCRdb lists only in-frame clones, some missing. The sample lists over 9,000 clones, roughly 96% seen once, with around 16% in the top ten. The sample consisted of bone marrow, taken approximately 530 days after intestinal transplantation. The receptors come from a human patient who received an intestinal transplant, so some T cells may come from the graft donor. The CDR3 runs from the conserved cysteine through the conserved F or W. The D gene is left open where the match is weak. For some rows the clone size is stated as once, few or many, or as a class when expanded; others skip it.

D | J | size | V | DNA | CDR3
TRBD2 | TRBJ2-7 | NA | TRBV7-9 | TGTGCCAGCAGCACCGGACTAGCGGGAGCCCATAGCTCCTACGAGCAGTACTTC | CASSTGLAGAHSSYEQYF
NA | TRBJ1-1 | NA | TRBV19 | TGTGCCAGTAGTATCAGGGTACCGAACACTGAAGCTTTCTTT | CASSIRVPNTEAFF
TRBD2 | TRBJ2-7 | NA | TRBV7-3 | TGTGCCAGCAGCTCTAGCGGAGGGTACGAGCAGTACTTC | CASSSSGGYEQYF
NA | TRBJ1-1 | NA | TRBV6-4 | TGTGCCAGCAGTGACCGGGACAACACTGAAGCTTTCTTT | CASSDRDNTEAFF
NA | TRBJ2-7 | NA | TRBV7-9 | TGTGCCAGCAGGCAAGGTTTAGGACAGCCCAACTTCTACGAGCAGTACTTC | CASRQGLGQPNFYEQYF
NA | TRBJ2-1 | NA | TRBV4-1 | TGCGCCAGCAGTCAAACCGGAAATGAGCAGTTCTTC | CASSQTGNEQFF
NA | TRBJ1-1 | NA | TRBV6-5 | TGTGCCAGCAGGCAGTTGAACACTGAAGCTTTCTTT | CASRQLNTEAFF
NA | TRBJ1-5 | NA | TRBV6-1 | TGTGCCAGCAGTGAATGGGGGCAGGGTATCCAGCCCCAGCATTTT | CASSEWGQGIQPQHF
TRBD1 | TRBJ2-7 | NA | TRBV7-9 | TGTGCCAGCAGCTCCGGGACAGGCCACTACGAGCAGTACTTC | CASSSGTGHYEQYF
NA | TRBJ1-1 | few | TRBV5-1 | TGCGCCAGCAGCTTGGCCAGGGTGGGGAACACTGAAGCTTTCTTT | CASSLARVGNTEAFF
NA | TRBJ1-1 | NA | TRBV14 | TGTGCCAGCAGCCAAGATCCGCTCGTCAAGGAAGCTTTCTTT | CASSQDPLVKEAFF
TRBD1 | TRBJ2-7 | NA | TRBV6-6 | TGTGCCAGCAGCCGTAGACAGGGGGTATACTACGAGCAGTACTTC | CASSRRQGVYYEQYF
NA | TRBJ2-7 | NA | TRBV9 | TGTGCCAGCAGCGAAGGAGGGAGCAACGAGCAGTACTTC | CASSEGGSNEQYF
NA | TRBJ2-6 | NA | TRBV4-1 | TGCGCCAGCAGCCACACAGGGTCCCAACACTCTGGGGCCAACGTCCTGACTTTC | CASSHTGSQHSGANVLTF
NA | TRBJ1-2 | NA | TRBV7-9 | TGTGCCAGCAGCTTAGGGGGCTATGGCTACACCTTC | CASSLGGYGYTF
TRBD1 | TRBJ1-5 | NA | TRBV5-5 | TGTGCCAGCAGCCTACGGACAGGGAACGGCAATCAGCCCCAGCATTTT | CASSLRTGNGNQPQHF
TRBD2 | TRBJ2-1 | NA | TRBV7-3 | TGTGCCAGCAGCCCCTGGGGGGGTAACAATGAGCAGTTCTTC | CASSPWGGNNEQFF
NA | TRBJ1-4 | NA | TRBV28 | TGTGCCAGCAGCGTAAGGGGGTTCAAATCAACTAATGAAAAACTGTTTTTT | CASSVRGFKSTNEKLFF
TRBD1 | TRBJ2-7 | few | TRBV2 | TGTGCCAGCAGGAAGGGGGGGGACAGGGGCGAGCAGTACTTC | CASRKGGDRGEQYF
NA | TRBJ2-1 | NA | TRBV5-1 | TGCGCCAGCAGCCCCACTAGTTTCGTCCTAGACAATGAGCAGTTCTTC | CASSPTSFVLDNEQFF
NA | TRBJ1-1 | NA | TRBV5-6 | TGTGCCAGCAGCTTGAGAGGAACTGAAGCTTTCTTT | CASSLRGTEAFF
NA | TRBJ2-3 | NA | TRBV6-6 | TGTGCCAGCAGTTACACTGTGGGGCGCCTAGGGGATACGCAGTATTTT | CASSYTVGRLGDTQYF